This TCR beta chain was documented in a study of shared clonotypes between healthy human individuals. An even split of each subset's genomic DNA across several immunoSEQ plates was performed. Profiled with immunoSEQ multiplex PCR; TCRdb holds only in-frame clones, not every one. The top ten clones hold about 0.11% of a sample with a few hundred thousand clones, over 95% of them seen once. CD45RO-negative, CCR7-selected cells formed the naive CD8 fraction, which excluded terminally differentiated effector memory CD45RA+ cells. This CDR3 region has 16 residues. Between the trimmed V and J ends, which lost 5 bases and 2 bases, there was a span of 19 bases. Germline V gene data show CDR1 as MDHEN and CDR2 as SYDVKM.

This clonotype originated in a woman aged 30 to 39 in good health. This chain joins TRBV28 and TRBJ2-7, with a tentative D call TRBD2 (7 bases). The specimen was naive CD8+ T cells sorted from blood. The CDR3 sequence is CASSLPGEGQTYEQYF. The DNA of the CDR3 is TGTGCCAGCAGTCTTCCCGGGGAGGGACAAACCTACGAGCAGTACTTC.